The 29 T cell receptor beta chains reported below all come from one sample, sequenced in a study of Ad26.COV2.S vaccination and SARS-CoV-2 variants. TCRdb's table, derived via immunoSEQ multiplex PCR, lists solely in-frame clones and lacks some. This sample has about 440,000 clones, with 90% found just once. The sample's treatment: some 20 received Ad26.COV2.S at low or high dose, single or two shots; five or six received placebo; per-sample allocation not given. Repertoires come from day 63 after the first vaccine or placebo injection. This specimen consisted of peripheral blood, obtained in a trial of Ad26.COV2.S vaccine versus placebo. These receptor sequences come from a person aged 18-60 years who received the Ad26.COV2.S COVID-19 vaccine or a placebo.

The chain has TRBV7-2 and TRBJ2-5, with TRBD2 matching 12 bases. Germline loops: CDR1 SGHTA, CDR2 FQGNSA. CDR3 size: 16 residues. V shed 5 bases, J shed 4 bases, and the junction held 8 bases outside the gene matches. The DNA of the CDR3 is TGTGCCAGCAGCCCGGGGACTAGCGGGTATCTAGAGACCCAGTACTTC. Amino acids: CASSPGTSGYLETQYF. Looking up the rest from reference TRBV7-2 and TRBJ2-5 gives the full variable domain: GAGVSQSPSNKVTEKGKDVELRCDPISGHTALYWYRQSLGQGLEFLIYFQGNSAPDKSGLPSDRFSAERTGGSVSTLTIQRTQQEDSAVYLCASSPGTSGYLETQYFGPGTRLLVL.

This clone showed up just a few times. The gene calls are TRBV7-9 and TRBJ1-3; no definite D call. V lost 2 bases and J lost 0, with 14 bases in between. The CDR3 covers 17 residues. Germline V gene lookup returns CDR1 SEHNR and CDR2 FQNEAQ (reference sequence). The CDR3 loop reads CASSLWRAASSGNTIYF. Written as DNA, the CDR3 is TGTGCCAGCAGCTTATGGAGGGCTGCGAGCTCTGGAAACACCATATATTTT.

The rearrangement joins TRBV25-1 to TRBJ1-1; D is possibly TRBD1 (5 bases). The CDR3 is 14 residues long. Between the trimmed V and J ends, which lost 6 bases and 0 bases, there was a span of 11 bases. Germline CDR1 MGHDK, CDR2 SYGVNS. The CDR3 is CASSGTGMNTEAFF. In DNA, the CDR3 is TGTGCCAGCAGCGGGACTGGAATGAACACTGAAGCTTTCTTT.

This clone was observed once. V gene TRBV10-3 combines with J gene TRBJ2-5; possibly TRBD2 for D (5 bases). The germline gives CDR1 ENHRY, CDR2 SYGVKD. Trimming took off 3 bases at V and 2 bases at J, with 22 bases between the two ends. This CDR3 is 18 amino acids long. This chain's CDR3 is CAISDSNSPVGEQETQYF. CDR3 bases: TGTGCCATCAGTGACAGTAACAGCCCGGTGGGAGAACAAGAGACCCAGTACTTC.

The chain employs TRBV20-1 and TRBJ2-3; possibly TRBD1 for D (6 bases). V lost 6 bases to trimming and J lost 4 bases, with 8 bases between them. The CDR3 length is 11 residues. Germline V lookup: CDR1 DFQATT, CDR2 SNEGSKA (reference sequence). Here the CDR3 reads CSATGADTQYF. The CDR3 coding sequence is TGCAGTGCGACAGGAGCAGATACGCAGTATTTT.

This clone was detected once. This rearrangement joins TRBV6-4 to TRBJ2-3, with D perhaps TRBD1 or TRBD2 (5 bases each). The V end lost 6 bases, the J end lost 5 bases, and 12 bases lay between the germline ends. The CDR3 spans 13 residues. From germline, CDR1 is MRHNA and CDR2 SNTAGT. The CDR3 sequence is CASSRRGGDTQYF. The CDR3 nucleotides are TGTGCCAGCAGCCGCCGTGGGGGAGATACGCAGTATTTT.

This chain connects TRBV15 to TRBJ1-1; D is unclear. The CDR3 spans 14 residues. V was clipped by 0 bases and J by 1 base, with 6 bases between them. The germline CDR1 and CDR2 sequences are LNHNV and YYDKDF (reference sequence). In nucleotides, the CDR3 is TGTGCCACCAGCAGAGACCCGGGGAACACTGAAGCTTTCTTT. Protein sequence: CATSRDPGNTEAFF.

The chain is built from TRBV30 and TRBJ1-4, with 7 nucleotides matching TRBD1. Germline V gene lookup returns CDR1 GTSNPN and CDR2 SVGIG (reference sequence). The CDR3 has 13 residues. J lost 1 base, V lost 5 bases, and 1 base had no gene match. The CDR3, as DNA: TGTGCCTGGGGGACAGAAACTAATGAAAAACTGTTTTTT. It specifies CAWGTETNEKLFF.

The chain has TRBV27 and TRBJ2-1, with 12 nucleotides matching TRBD2. Trimming at V came to 3 bases and at J to 8 bases, leaving 11 bases not matched to a gene. The germline gives CDR1 MNHEY, CDR2 SMNVEV (reference sequence). This CDR3 spans 17 amino acids. CDR3 sequence: CASSLLPGLAGGHEQFF. As DNA, the CDR3 is TGTGCCAGCAGTTTGTTACCGGGACTAGCGGGTGGGCATGAGCAGTTCTTC.

The sample holds one count of this clone. This chain joins TRBV19 and TRBJ2-1; D unclear. The CDR3 contains 16 residues. Trimming cost V 5 bases and J 6 bases, with 20 bases left between them. Germline lookup yields CDR1 LNHDA and CDR2 SQIVND (reference sequence). CDR3 sequence: CASSSHVGSTGNEQFF. In nucleotides, the CDR3 is TGTGCCAGTAGTTCGCATGTGGGCTCAACGGGCAATGAGCAGTTCTTC.

The chain joins TRBV15 to TRBJ2-3; D not resolved. The CDR3 spans 13 residues. CDR1 is LNHNV, CDR2 YYDKDF, per germline (reference sequence). The V gene lost 2 bases and the J gene lost 6 bases, with 9 bases spanning the gap. CDR3 sequence (DNA): TGTGCCACCAGCAGATTACTGGTTGATACGCAGTATTTT. It specifies CATSRLLVDTQYF.

The chain recombines TRBV11-3 with TRBJ2-1; D uncertain. Germline V gene lookup returns CDR1 SGHNT and CDR2 YENEEA. Trimming removed 1 base from V and 7 bases from J, with 8 bases in between. CDR3 length equals 13 residues. The CDR3: CASSLGVANEQFF. The CDR3 DNA sequence: TGTGCCAGCAGCTTAGGTGTTGCGAATGAGCAGTTCTTC.

V gene TRBV9 combines with J gene TRBJ1-2; 9 positions match TRBD1. This CDR3 is built from 15 residues. With V trimmed by 0 bases and J by 2 bases, 2 bases remained unmatched. Germline values: CDR1 SGDLS, CDR2 YYNGEE. Here the CDR3 DNA reads TGTGCCAGCAGCGTAGCTGGGACAGGGAACTATGGCTACACCTTC. Residues: CASSVAGTGNYGYTF. Together with reference TRBV9 and TRBJ1-2, the CDR3 gives the full variable domain: DSGVTQTPKHLITATGQRVTLRCSPRSGDLSVYWYQQSLDQGLQFLIQYYNGEERAKGNILERFSAQQFPDLHSELNLSSLELGDSALYFCASSVAGTGNYGYTFGSGTRLTVV.

The V and J genes are TRBV5-6 and TRBJ2-7; D perhaps matches TRBD2 (5 bases). Per the germline V gene, CDR1 is SGHDT and CDR2 is YYEEEE. The CDR3 runs 16 residues. V gave up 5 bases and J gave up 1 base, with 19 bases separating them. The CDR3 loop reads CASSSTGMTRSYEQYF. The DNA for the CDR3 is TGTGCCAGCAGTTCTACCGGGATGACGCGTTCCTACGAGCAGTACTTC.

Worth noting for this clone: Other DNA sequences in the same sample also yield this CDR3. This rearrangement joins TRBV27 to TRBJ2-1; perhaps TRBD2 as D (6 bases). Trimming took off 0 bases at V and 6 bases at J, with 6 bases between the two ends. CDR1 and CDR2 from the germline V gene are MNHEY and SMNVEV (reference sequence). This CDR3 is built from 13 residues. The CDR3 sequence is CASSLSGGNEQFF. Here the CDR3 DNA reads TGTGCCAGCAGTTTATCCGGGGGCAATGAGCAGTTCTTC.

The rearrangement joins TRBV10-3 to TRBJ1-6; 10 nucleotides agree with TRBD1. The germline CDR1 and CDR2 sequences are ENHRY and SYGVKD. This CDR3 contains 15 residues. V lost 6 bases and J lost 7; bases outside the gene matches: 6. In nucleotides, the CDR3 is TGTGCCATCAGGGGGGGGACAGGGGAGAATTCACCCCTCCACTTT. Translated: CAIRGGTGENSPLHF.

The J gene is TRBJ2-5, the V gene TRBV28; D perhaps matches TRBD1 (6 bases). There are 14 residues in the CDR3. Trimming cost V 6 bases and J 5 bases, with 16 bases left between them. Germline CDR1 is MDHEN and CDR2 is SYDVKM. This CDR3 reads CASSHRVDQETQYF. The CDR3, as DNA: TGTGCCAGCAGCCACAGGGTTGATCAGGAGACCCAGTACTTC.

CDR3 DNA: TGTGCCAGCAGCTTAGGTTCATGGTCTGGCGGGAGAGCCGGCTACGAGCAGTACTTC. The encoded protein is CASSLGSWSGGRAGYEQYF. The rearrangement joins TRBV7-2 to TRBJ2-7; TRBD2 matches 7 bases. Losses at the gene ends were 1 base for V and 3 bases for J; bases not matched to a gene: 18. CDR3 size: 19 residues. Germline loops: CDR1 SGHTA, CDR2 FQGNSA.

This clone has only a few counts. The chain joins TRBV27 to TRBJ2-1; no clear D gene. V was trimmed by 0 bases and J by 3 bases, leaving 9 bases between them. Germline CDR1 MNHEY, CDR2 SMNVEV (reference sequence). CDR3 length equals 15 residues. CDR3 residues: CASSLSGLIYNEQFF. The DNA of the CDR3 is TGTGCCAGCAGTTTATCAGGCCTAATCTACAATGAGCAGTTCTTC.

The gene calls are TRBV9 and TRBJ2-3; perhaps TRBD2 as D (6 bases). The CDR3 sequence is 15 residues long. V shed 4 bases and J shed 8 bases, with 20 bases lying between them. Germline V gene lookup returns CDR1 SGDLS and CDR2 YYNGEE. This CDR3 reads CASSLRPGMEGTQYF. Here the CDR3 DNA reads TGTGCCAGCAGCCTTCGGCCAGGTATGGAGGGTACGCAGTATTTT.

V usage is TRBV20-1 and J usage is TRBJ2-2, with D unresolved. The V end lost 3 bases, the J end lost 3 bases, and 14 bases lay between the germline ends. The CDR3 consists of 15 residues. Germline values: CDR1 DFQATT, CDR2 SNEGSKA (reference sequence). The CDR3 loop is CSASVRRKDTGELFF. The CDR3 DNA reads TGCAGTGCTAGTGTACGGCGGAAAGACACCGGGGAGCTGTTTTTT.

The chain links TRBV7-9 to TRBJ2-3; 8 bases agree with TRBD2. CDR3 size: 16 residues. V lost 5 bases to trimming and J lost 7 bases; unmatched junction nucleotides: 14. Per the germline V gene, CDR1 is SEHNR and CDR2 is FQNEAQ (reference sequence). In DNA form, the CDR3 reads TGTGCCAGCAGCCCAAGGCAGCGGGAGTCTCGGTATACGCAGTATTTT. This codes for CASSPRQRESRYTQYF.

The J gene is TRBJ1-2, the V gene TRBV5-6; TRBD1 is a possible D gene (6 bases). The CDR3 runs to 14 residues. Germline V gene sequence: CDR1 SGHDT, CDR2 YYEEEE. V was trimmed by 0 bases and J by 5 bases, leaving 11 bases between them. The CDR3 reads CASSLDRAWYGYTF. The CDR3 DNA reads TGTGCCAGCAGCTTGGACAGGGCTTGGTATGGCTACACCTTC.

The chain has TRBV9 and TRBJ2-5; D ambiguous. The germline V gene has CDR1 SGDLS and CDR2 YYNGEE. The CDR3 is 12 residues long. Trimming shortened V by 3 bases and J by 4 bases, and 7 bases separated the two germline ends. CDR3 region: CASSADGETQYF. The CDR3 DNA is TGTGCCAGCAGCGCAGATGGAGAGACCCAGTACTTC.

The chain couples TRBV7-8 to TRBJ2-7; no firm D call. V dropped 1 base and J dropped 3 bases, with 16 bases sitting between them. Germline V gives CDR1 SGHVS, CDR2 FQNEAQ. The CDR3 spans 16 residues. The CDR3: CASSLDLGKTHYEQYF. As DNA, the CDR3 is TGTGCCAGCAGCTTAGATTTAGGGAAAACCCACTACGAGCAGTACTTC.

This clone was observed once. The chain employs TRBV5-8 and TRBJ2-7; 9 bases line up with TRBD1. Per germline, CDR1 SGHTS and CDR2 YDEGEE. CDR3 length equals 15 residues. V was clipped by 3 bases and J by 5 bases; unmatched bases: 9. The CDR3 bases are TGTGCCAGCAGCTCCCCGGGACAGGGTTACCACGAGCAGTACTTC. Amino acid sequence: CASSSPGQGYHEQYF. Full variable domain (missing parts from reference TRBV5-8 and TRBJ2-7): EAGVTQSPTHLIKTRGQQATLRCSPISGHTSVYWYQQALGLGLQFLLWYDEGEERNRGNFPPRFSGRQFPNYSSELNVNALELEDSALYLCASSSPGQGYHEQYFGPGTRLTVT.

The chain is built from TRBV11-1 and TRBJ2-1; 14 bases map to TRBD2. The V and J ends lost 4 bases and 8 bases, in that order; junction bases with no gene match: 7. Germline lookup yields CDR1 SGHAT and CDR2 FQDESV (reference sequence). The CDR3 consists of 16 residues. The CDR3 spells CASSSRLAGGPHEQFF. The CDR3 DNA reads TGTGCCAGCAGCTCACGACTAGCGGGAGGGCCCCATGAGCAGTTCTTC. The full variable domain, in which reference TRBV11-1 and TRBJ2-1 provide the parts outside the CDR3, is EAEVAQSPRYKITEKSQAVAFWCDPISGHATLYWYRQILGQGPELLVQFQDESVVDDSQLPKDRFSAERLKGVDSTLKIQPAELGDSAMYLCASSSRLAGGPHEQFFGPGTRLTVL.

The chain employs TRBV3-1 (or the pseudogene TRBV3-2) and TRBJ2-1; D unresolved. Per the germline V gene, CDR1 is LGHDT and CDR2 is YNNKEL (reference sequence). The CDR3 consists of 11 residues. The V and J ends lost 2 bases and 10 bases respectively, with 6 bases between them. In DNA form, the CDR3 reads TGTGCCAGCAGCCAACAAAGGGAGCAGTTCTTC. Amino acids: CASSQQREQFF.

The rearrangement uses TRBV7-3 and TRBJ2-1; TRBD1 or TRBD2 may be the D gene (5 bases each). This CDR3 region has 12 residues. Germline CDR1 reads SGHTA; CDR2 reads FQGTGA. The ends were cut back, 6 bases at V and 9 bases at J, with 12 bases in the middle. CDR3 bases: TGTGCCAGCAGTTGGGACCAGGGTGAGCAGTTCTTC. It yields the protein CASSWDQGEQFF.